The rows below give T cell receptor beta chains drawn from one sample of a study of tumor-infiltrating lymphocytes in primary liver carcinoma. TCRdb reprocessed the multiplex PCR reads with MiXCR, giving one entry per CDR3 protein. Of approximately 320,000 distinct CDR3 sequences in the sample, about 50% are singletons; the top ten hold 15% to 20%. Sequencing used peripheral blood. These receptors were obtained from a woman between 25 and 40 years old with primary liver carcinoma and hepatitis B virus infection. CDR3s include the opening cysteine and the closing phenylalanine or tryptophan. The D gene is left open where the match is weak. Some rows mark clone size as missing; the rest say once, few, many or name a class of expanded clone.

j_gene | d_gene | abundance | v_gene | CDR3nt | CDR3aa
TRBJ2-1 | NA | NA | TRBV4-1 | TGCGCCAGCAGCCAAGAGTCATCGACAGGATACGATGAGCAGCTCTTC | CASSQESSTGYDEQLF
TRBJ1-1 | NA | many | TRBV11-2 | TGTGCCAGCAGCACAGTGTGGGACCCAATTACGGAGTTGAACACTGAAGCTTTCTTT | CASSTVWDPITELNTEAFF
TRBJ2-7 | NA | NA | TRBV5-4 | TGTGCCAACAGCAAGGACAGCCCACACGAGCAGTACTTC | CANSKDSPHEQYF
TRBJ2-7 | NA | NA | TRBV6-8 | TGTGCCAGCAGTTACTGGCCCCGTCCGCGGATTTCCTACGAGCAGTACTTC | CASSYWPRPRISYEQYF
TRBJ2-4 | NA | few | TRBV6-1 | TGTGCCAGCAGTCAAGACGTAGCCAAAAACATTCAGTACTTC | CASSQDVAKNIQYF
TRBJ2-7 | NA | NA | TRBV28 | TGTGCCAGCAGACCGCGATTATCCTTTGGGGGTTACGAGCAGTACTTC | CASRPRLSFGGYEQYF
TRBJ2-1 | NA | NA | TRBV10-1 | TGCGCCAGCAGTAGCAATACTCGGAATGAGCAGTTCTTC | CASSSNTRNEQFF
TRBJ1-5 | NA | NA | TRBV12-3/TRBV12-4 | TGTGCCGGCAGTCCCCGACAGTTTCAGCCCCAGCATTTT | CAGSPRQFQPQHF
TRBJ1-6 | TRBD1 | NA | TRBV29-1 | TGCAGCGTTGAAGATTGCCCCTTCAGGGGGCCAGGGTATAATTCACCCCTCCACTTT | CSVEDCPFRGPGYNSPLHF
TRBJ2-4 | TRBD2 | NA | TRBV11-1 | TGTGCCAGCAGCTTTCACGGGACTAGCGGGGCCAAAAACATTCAGTACTTC | CASSFHGTSGAKNIQYF
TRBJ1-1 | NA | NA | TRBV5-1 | TGCGCCAGTCCGCGGGGCAGCCGGGCGAACACTGAAGCTTACTTT | CASPRGSRANTEAYF
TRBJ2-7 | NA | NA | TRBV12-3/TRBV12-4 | TGTGCCAGCAGTTTAGAGTACGCTTCTCGCGAGCAGTACTTC | CASSLEYASREQYF
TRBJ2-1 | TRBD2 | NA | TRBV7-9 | TGTGCCAGCAGGAAACTAGCGGGGAGCTACTACAATGAGCAGTTCTTC | CASRKLAGSYYNEQFF
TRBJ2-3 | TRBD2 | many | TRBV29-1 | TGCAGCGTTGAACGATGGGGGGCTAGCGGGAGAATAGATACGCAGTATTTT | CSVERWGASGRIDTQYF
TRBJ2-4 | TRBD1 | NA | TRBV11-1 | TGTGACAGCAGCTTAGCCGGGACAGGTTATGGCATTCCGTACTTC | CDSSLAGTGYGIPYF
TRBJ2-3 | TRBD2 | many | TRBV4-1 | TGCGCCAGCAGCCGTCGGACTAGCGGGACGGCTAGCACAGATACGCAGTATTTT | CASSRRTSGTASTDTQYF
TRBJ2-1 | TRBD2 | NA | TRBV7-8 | TGTGTCAGCAGCTTATCCCATCGACCCCTCTCCGGGAGGAATGAGCAGTTCTTC | CVSSLSHRPLSGRNEQFF
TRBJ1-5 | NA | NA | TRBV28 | TGTGCCAGCAGTTTAGCGGCCCGAGATCAGCCCCAGCATTTT | CASSLAARDQPQHF
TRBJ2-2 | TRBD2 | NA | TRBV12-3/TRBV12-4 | TGTGCCAGCAGTTATAGCGGGAGTCGGGGCACCGGGGAGCTGTTTTTT | CASSYSGSRGTGELFF
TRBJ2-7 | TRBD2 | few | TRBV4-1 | TGCGCCAGCAGCCAAGAAGAGGCTAGCGGTTACGAGCATTACTTC | CASSQEEASGYEHYF
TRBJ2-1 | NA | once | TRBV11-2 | TGTGCCAGCAGCCCAGCAAGTATCAATGAGCAGTTCTTC | CASSPASINEQFF